The clone carrying this T cell receptor (beta chain) was detected a few times. The antigen is undetermined. This specimen comes from a study of metastatic and nonmetastatic thyroid tumors. Overall study context: The authors compared repertoires across blood and tumor or nodule tissue from malignant and benign thyroid patients.

Broader study findings: When malignant thyroid tumors were compared with benign nodules, TCR beta diversity was reportedly significantly higher in the malignant tumors. This held in both blood and tumor samples.

No treatment of any kind had been given to any patient before thyroid surgery. Authors' analysis steps: Clinicopathological groups differed in CDR3, with these differences serving to build a distant-metastasis classifier for papillary thyroid cancer. TCRdb reprocessed the PCR reads using MiXCR. What appears here as the V and J calls and clone size reflects TCRdb's work, not the paper's. Of roughly 22,000 clones listed, around an eighth were seen once; the top ten hold roughly 13%. V was pared by 0 bases and J by 6 bases, with 10 bases between. The CDR3 is 14 residues long. Germline-derived CDR1 and CDR2 are SGHNT and YYREEE (reference sequence).

Sequenced input: blood. The origin of this receptor is a female donor with papillary thyroid cancer or a benign thyroid nodule (not recorded which). Some clones in this sample may be carry-over from other donors' samples. The chain is built from TRBV5-4 and TRBJ1-5; a possible D gene is TRBD1 (6 bases). Here the CDR3 reads CASSLGGLGQPQHF. In DNA, the CDR3 is TGTGCCAGCAGCTTGGGGGGGCTGGGTCAGCCCCAGCATTTT.